The clone carrying this T cell receptor beta chain was counted between two and nine times. Antigen: not known. CDR1 is LGHNA and CDR2 is YNFKEQ in the germline V gene. The CDR3 runs 16 residues. The V and J ends lost 4 bases and 4 bases, in that order; junction bases with no gene match: 7. This entry belongs to a study of response to subunit inactivated influenza vaccine. Findings and caveats of the study: That few new T cells are recruited by each seasonal influenza vaccination was the authors' suggestion.

TCRdb re-called the RT-PCR reads with MiXCR, one entry per CDR3 protein. The data show hundreds of thousands of distinct CDR3 sequences, 15% to 18% seen once. This clonotype was sampled from a man aged 45-65 years who received an inactivated influenza vaccine. This chain connects TRBV4-2 to TRBJ2-1; 10 bases map to TRBD2. The sample in question was PBMCs from blood, obtained 11 to 12 days after vaccination. In DNA form, the CDR3 reads TGTGCCAGCAGCCCAGGCGGTAGCGGGGGGTACAATGAGCAGTTCTTC. This sequence encodes CASSPGGSGGYNEQFF.